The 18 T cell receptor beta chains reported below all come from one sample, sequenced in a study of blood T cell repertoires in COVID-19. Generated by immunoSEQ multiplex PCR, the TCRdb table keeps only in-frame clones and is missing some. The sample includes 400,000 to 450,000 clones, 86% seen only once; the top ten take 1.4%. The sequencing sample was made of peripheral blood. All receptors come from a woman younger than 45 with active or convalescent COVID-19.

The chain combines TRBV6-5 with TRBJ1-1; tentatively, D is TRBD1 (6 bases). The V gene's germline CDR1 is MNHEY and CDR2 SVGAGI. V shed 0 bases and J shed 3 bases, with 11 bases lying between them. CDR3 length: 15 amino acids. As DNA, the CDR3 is TGTGCCAGCAGTTACTCCCAGGGGAGGGACACTGAAGCTTTCTTT. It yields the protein CASSYSQGRDTEAFF.

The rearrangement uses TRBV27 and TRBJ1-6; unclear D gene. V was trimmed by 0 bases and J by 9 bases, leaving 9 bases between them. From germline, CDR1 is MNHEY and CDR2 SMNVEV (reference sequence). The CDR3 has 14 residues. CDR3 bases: TGTGCCAGCAGTTTATCACAGTTTAGTTCACCCCTCCACTTT. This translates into CASSLSQFSSPLHF.

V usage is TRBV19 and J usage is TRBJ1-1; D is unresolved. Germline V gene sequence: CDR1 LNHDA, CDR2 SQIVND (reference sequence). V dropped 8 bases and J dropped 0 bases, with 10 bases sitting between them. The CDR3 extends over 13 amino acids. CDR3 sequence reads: CASAGRVNTEAFF. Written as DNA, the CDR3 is TGTGCCAGTGCTGGTCGGGTGAACACTGAAGCTTTCTTT. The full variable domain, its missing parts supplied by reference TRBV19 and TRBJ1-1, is DGGITQSPKYLFRKEGQNVTLSCEQNLNHDAMYWYRQDPGQGLRLIYYSQIVNDFQKGDIAEGYSVSREKKESFPLTVTSAQKNPTAFYLCASAGRVNTEAFFGQGTRLTVV.

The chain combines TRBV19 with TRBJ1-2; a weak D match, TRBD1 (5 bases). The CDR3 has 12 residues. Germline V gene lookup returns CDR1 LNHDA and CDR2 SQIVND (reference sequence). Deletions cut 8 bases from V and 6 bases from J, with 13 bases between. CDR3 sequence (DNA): TGTGCCAGTGTGGGGGGGGAGCATGGCTACACCTTC. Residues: CASVGGEHGYTF.

Here the CDR3 reads CASSLTPAGIIPGYGYTF. CDR3 bases: TGTGCCAGCAGCTTAACCCCGGCAGGGATTATCCCTGGGTATGGCTACACCTTC. V and J are TRBV13 and TRBJ1-2; possibly TRBD1 for D (5 bases). V was shortened by 2 bases and J by 5 bases, with 24 bases between the two germline ends. The CDR3 sequence is 18 residues long. From germline, CDR1 is PRHDT and CDR2 FYEKMQ (reference sequence).

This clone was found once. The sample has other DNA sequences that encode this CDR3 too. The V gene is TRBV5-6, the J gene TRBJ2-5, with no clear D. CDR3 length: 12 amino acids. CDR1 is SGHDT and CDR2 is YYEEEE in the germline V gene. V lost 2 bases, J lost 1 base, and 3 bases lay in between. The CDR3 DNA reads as TGTGCCAGCAGCTTTAGCCAAGAGACCCAGTACTTC. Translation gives CASSFSQETQYF.

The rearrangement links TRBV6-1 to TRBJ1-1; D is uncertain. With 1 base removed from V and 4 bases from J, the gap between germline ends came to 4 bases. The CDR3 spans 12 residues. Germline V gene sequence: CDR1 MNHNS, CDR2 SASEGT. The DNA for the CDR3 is TGTGCCAGCAGTGAAGTAATCACTGAAGCTTTCTTT. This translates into CASSEVITEAFF.

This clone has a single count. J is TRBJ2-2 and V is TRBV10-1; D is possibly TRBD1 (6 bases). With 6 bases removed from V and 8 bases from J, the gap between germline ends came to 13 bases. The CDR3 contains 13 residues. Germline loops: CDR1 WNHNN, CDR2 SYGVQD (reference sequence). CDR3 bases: TGCGCCAGCAGAGAAACAGGGATGGGGGAGCTGTTTTTT. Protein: CASRETGMGELFF.

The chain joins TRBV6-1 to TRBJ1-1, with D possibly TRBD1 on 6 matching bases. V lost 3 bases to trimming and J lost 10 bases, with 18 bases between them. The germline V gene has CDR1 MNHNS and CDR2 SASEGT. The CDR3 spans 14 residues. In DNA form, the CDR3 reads TGTGCCAGCAGTGATGCTCTACAGGGCGTTGTAGCTTTCTTT. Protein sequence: CASSDALQGVVAFF.

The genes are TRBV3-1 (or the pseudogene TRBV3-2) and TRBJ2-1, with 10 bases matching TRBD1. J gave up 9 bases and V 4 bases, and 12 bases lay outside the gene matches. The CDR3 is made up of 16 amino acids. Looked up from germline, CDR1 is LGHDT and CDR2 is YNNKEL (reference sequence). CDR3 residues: CASSPYSGTGVTEQFF. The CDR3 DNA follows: TGTGCCAGCAGCCCTTATTCCGGGACAGGGGTAACTGAGCAGTTCTTC.

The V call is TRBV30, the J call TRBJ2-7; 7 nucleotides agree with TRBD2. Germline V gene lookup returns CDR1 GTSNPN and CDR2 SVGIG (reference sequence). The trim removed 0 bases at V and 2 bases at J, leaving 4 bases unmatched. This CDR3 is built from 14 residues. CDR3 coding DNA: TGTGCCTGGAGTGTACTGGGGGGGGCCTACGAGCAGTACTTC. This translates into CAWSVLGGAYEQYF.

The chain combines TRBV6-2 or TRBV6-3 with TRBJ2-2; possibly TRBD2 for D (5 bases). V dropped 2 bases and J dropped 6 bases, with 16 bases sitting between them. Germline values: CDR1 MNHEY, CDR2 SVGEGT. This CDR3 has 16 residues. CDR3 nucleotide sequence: TGTGCCAGCAGTTACAGAGGGTCTAGTGAGGCCGGGGAGCTGTTTTTT. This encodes CASSYRGSSEAGELFF.

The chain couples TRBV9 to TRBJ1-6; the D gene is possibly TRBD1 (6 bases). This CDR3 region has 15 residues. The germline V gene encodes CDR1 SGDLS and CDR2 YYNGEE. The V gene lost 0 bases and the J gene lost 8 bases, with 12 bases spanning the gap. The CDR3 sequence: CASSVGGTWDSPLHF. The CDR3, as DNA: TGTGCCAGCAGCGTAGGGGGGACATGGGATTCACCCCTCCACTTT.

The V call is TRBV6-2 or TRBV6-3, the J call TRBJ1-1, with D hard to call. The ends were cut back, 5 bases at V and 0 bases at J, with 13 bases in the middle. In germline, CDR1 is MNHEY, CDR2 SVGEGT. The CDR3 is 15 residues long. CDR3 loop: CASSGAGGMNTEAFF. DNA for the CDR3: TGTGCCAGCAGTGGTGCGGGAGGGATGAACACTGAAGCTTTCTTT.

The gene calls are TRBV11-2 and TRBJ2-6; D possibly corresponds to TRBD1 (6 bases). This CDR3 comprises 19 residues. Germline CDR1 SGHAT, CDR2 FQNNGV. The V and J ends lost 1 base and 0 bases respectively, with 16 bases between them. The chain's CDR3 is CASSLVPYRVLSGANVLTF. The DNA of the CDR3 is TGTGCCAGCAGCTTAGTACCCTACAGGGTTCTCTCTGGGGCCAACGTCCTGACTTTC.

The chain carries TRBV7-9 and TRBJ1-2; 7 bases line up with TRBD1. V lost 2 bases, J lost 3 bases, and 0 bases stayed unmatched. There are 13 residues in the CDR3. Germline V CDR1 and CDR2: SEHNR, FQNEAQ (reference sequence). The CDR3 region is CASSLQGDYGYTF. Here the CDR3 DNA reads TGTGCCAGCAGCTTACAGGGGGACTATGGCTACACCTTC.

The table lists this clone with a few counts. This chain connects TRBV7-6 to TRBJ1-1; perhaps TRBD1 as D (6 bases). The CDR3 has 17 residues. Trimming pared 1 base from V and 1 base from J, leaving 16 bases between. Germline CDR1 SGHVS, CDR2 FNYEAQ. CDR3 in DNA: TGTGCCAGCAGCTTAGGGGTTTGGACAGAGGGGAACACTGAAGCTTTCTTT. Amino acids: CASSLGVWTEGNTEAFF.

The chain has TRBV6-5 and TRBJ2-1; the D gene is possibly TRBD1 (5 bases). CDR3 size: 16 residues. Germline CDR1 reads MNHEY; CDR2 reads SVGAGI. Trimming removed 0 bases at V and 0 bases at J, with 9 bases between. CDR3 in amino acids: CASSYSLQGSYNEQFF. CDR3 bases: TGTGCCAGCAGTTACTCGCTTCAGGGCTCCTACAATGAGCAGTTCTTC.